The 5 T cell receptor beta chains reported below all come from one sample, sequenced in a study of OX40 agonist ivuxolimab in advanced cancers. Libraries were prepared by immunoSEQ multiplex PCR; TCRdb keeps only in-frame clonotypes and omits some of them. Of 50,000 to 55,000 clones listed, 80% were seen once; the top ten hold about 3.8%. The specimen comprised CD4+ or CD8+ T cells sorted from blood, sampled in a trial of the OX40 agonist ivuxolimab. These receptors were taken from an adult with an advanced solid tumor such as melanoma, head and neck, liver or kidney cancer.

The table lists this clone with a few counts. The chain joins TRBV4-2 to TRBJ2-1; the match to TRBD2 covers 13 bases. The CDR3 runs 15 residues. V lost 1 base, J lost 7 bases, and 1 base stayed unmatched. CDR1 is LGHNA and CDR2 is YNFKEQ in the germline V gene. CDR3 sequence reads: CASSQGLAGGNEQFF. DNA for the CDR3: TGTGCCAGCAGCCAAGGACTAGCGGGAGGAAATGAGCAGTTCTTC.

V is TRBV19 and J is TRBJ1-1; possibly TRBD1 for D (5 bases). There are 13 residues in the CDR3. Germline-derived CDR1 and CDR2 are LNHDA and SQIVND (reference sequence). The V gene lost 7 bases and the J gene lost 6 bases, with 15 bases spanning the gap. The CDR3 coding sequence is TGTGCCAGTATCGACAGAGGGGAGGCTGAAGCTTTCTTT. This gives the protein CASIDRGEAEAFF.

The chain is built from TRBV27 and TRBJ2-1; 8 nucleotides line up with TRBD2. Germline CDR1 MNHEY, CDR2 SMNVEV (reference sequence). With V trimmed by 5 bases and J by 5 bases, 8 bases remained unmatched. CDR3 length: 15 amino acids. The CDR3 DNA is TGTGCCAGCAGTCCACCGGGACTAGGGAACAATGAGCAGTTCTTC. It is translated as CASSPPGLGNNEQFF.

The chain combines TRBV5-6 with TRBJ1-1; 9 bases are shared with TRBD1. V lost 2 bases and J lost 5; bases outside the gene matches: 4. Germline-derived CDR1 and CDR2 are SGHDT and YYEEEE. The CDR3 runs 14 residues. For the CDR3, the DNA is TGTGCCAGCAGCTTCCGGGACAGGGTTACTGAAGCTTTCTTT. This gives the protein CASSFRDRVTEAFF. The full variable domain, in which reference TRBV5-6 and TRBJ1-1 provide the parts outside the CDR3, is DAGVTQSPTHLIKTRGQQVTLRCSPKSGHDTVSWYQQALGQGPQFIFQYYEEEERQRGNFPDRFSGHQFPNYSSELNVNALLLGDSALYLCASSFRDRVTEAFFGQGTRLTVV.

The chain links TRBV4-3 to TRBJ1-1; D is possibly TRBD1 (5 bases). CDR1 is LGHNA and CDR2 is YSLEER in the germline V gene. V lost 3 bases and J 6 bases, leaving 14 bases between the germline ends. This CDR3 contains 14 residues. The CDR3 region is CASSQGVVGAEAFF. The CDR3 nucleotides read TGCGCCAGCAGCCAGGGGGTGGTCGGGGCTGAAGCTTTCTTT.